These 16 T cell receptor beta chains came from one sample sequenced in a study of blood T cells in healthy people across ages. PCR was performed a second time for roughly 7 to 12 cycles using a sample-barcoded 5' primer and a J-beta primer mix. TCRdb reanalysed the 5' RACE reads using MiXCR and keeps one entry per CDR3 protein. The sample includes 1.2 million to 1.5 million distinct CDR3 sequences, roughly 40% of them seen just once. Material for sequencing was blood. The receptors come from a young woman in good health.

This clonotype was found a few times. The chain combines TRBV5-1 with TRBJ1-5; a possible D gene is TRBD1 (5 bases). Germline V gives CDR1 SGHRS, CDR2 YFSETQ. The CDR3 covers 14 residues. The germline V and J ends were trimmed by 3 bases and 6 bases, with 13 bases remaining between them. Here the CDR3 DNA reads TGCGCCAGCAGCTCAACGGGGCAGGGTCAGCCCCAGCATTTT. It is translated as CASSSTGQGQPQHF.

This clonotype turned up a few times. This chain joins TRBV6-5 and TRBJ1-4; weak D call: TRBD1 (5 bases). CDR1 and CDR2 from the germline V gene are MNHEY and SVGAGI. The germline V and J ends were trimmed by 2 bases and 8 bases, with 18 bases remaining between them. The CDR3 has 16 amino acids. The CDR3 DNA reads TGTGCCAGCAGTTACAACGGGGGGTCCCCGGGGGAAAAACTGTTTTTT. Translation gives CASSYNGGSPGEKLFF.

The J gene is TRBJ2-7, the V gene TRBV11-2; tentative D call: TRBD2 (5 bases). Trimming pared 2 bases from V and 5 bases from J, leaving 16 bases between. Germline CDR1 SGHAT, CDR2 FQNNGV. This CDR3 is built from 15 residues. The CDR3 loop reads CASSLSFEGSHEQYF. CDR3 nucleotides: TGTGCCAGCAGCTTAAGTTTCGAGGGATCCCACGAGCAGTACTTC. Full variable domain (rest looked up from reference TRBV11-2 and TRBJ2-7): EAGVAQSPRYKIIEKRQSVAFWCNPISGHATLYWYQQILGQGPKLLIQFQNNGVVDDSQLPKDRFSAERLKGVDSTLKIQPAKLEDSAVYLCASSLSFEGSHEQYFGPGTRLTVT.

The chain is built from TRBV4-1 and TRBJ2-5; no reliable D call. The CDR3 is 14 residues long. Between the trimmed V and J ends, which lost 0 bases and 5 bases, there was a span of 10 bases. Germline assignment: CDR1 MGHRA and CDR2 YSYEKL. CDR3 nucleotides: TGCGCCAGCAGCCAAGAGTCTAGTAGGGAGACCCAGTACTTC. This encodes CASSQESSRETQYF.

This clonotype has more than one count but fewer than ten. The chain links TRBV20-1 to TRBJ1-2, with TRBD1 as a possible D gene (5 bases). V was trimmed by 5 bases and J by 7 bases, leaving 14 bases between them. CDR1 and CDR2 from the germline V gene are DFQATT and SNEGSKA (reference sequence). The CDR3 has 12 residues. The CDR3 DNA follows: TGCAGTGCTGAGACTCAGGGTTCTGGCTACACCTTC. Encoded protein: CSAETQGSGYTF.

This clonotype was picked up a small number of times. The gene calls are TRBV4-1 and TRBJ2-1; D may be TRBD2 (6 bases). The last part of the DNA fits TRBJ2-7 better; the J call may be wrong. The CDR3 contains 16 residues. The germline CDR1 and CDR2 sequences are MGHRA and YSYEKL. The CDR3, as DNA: TGCGCCAGCTCCATTCTCGGGAGTCCGTCCTACAATGAGCAGTACTTC. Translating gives CASSILGSPSYNEQYF.

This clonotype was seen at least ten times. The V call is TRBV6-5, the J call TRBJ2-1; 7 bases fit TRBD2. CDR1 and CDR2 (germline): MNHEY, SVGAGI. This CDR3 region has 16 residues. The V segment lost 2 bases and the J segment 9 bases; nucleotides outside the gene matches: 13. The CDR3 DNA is TGTGCCAGCAGTTACACAACGAGCGGGACGAGGGGTGAGCAGTTCTTC. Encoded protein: CASSYTTSGTRGEQFF.

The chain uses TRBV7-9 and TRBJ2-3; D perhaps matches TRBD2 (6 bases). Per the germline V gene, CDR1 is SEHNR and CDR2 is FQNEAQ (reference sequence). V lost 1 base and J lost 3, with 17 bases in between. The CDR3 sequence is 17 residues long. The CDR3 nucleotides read TGTGCCAGCAGCTTAGGAGGCGGGGCGGTCGAGACAGATACGCAGTATTTT. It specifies CASSLGGGAVETDTQYF. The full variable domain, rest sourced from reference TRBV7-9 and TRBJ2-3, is DTGVSQNPRHKITKRGQNVTFRCDPISEHNRLYWYRQTLGQGPEFLTYFQNEAQLEKSRLLSDRFSAERPKGSFSTLEIQRTEQGDSAMYLCASSLGGGAVETDTQYFGPGTRLTVL.

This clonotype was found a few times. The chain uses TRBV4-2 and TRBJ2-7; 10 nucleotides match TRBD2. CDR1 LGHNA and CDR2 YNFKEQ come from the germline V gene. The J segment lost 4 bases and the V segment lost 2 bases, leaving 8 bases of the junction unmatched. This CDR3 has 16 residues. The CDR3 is CASSQRASGGQYEQYF. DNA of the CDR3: TGTGCCAGCAGCCAAAGGGCTAGCGGGGGTCAATACGAGCAGTACTTC.

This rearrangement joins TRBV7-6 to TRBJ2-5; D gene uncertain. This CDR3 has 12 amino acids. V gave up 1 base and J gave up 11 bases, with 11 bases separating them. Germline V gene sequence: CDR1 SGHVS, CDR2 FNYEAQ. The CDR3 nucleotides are TGTGCCAGCAGCTTAGTATATGGTGAGCAGTACTTC. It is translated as CASSLVYGEQYF.

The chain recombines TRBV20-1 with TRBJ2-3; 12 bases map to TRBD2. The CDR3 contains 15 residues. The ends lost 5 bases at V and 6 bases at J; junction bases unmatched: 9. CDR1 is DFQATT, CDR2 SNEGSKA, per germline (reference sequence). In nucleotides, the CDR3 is TGCAGTGCTTACTCTAGCGGGGGGGCCCGGGATACGCAGTATTTT. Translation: CSAYSSGGARDTQYF.

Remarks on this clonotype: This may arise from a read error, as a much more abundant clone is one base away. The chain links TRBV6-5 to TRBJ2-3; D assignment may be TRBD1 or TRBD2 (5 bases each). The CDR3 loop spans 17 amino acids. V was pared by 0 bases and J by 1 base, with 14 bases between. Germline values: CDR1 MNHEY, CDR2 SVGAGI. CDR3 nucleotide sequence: TGTGCCAGCAGTTACTCCGCGCCAGGGAGCGGCACAGATACGCAGTATTTT. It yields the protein CASSYSAPGSGTDTQYF.

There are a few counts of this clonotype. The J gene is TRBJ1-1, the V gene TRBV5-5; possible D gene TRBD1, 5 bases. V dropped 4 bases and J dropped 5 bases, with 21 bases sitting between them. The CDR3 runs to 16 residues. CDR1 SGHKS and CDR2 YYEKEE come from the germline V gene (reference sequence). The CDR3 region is CASSPTGEPQGTEAFF. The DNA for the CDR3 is TGTGCCAGCAGCCCGACGGGGGAGCCGCAAGGAACTGAAGCTTTCTTT.

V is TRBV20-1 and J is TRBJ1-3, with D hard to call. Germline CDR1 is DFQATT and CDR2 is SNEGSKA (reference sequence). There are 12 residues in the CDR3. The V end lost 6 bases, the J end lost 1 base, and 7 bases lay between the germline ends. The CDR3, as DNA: TGCAGTGCAAAACAGTCTGGAAACACCATATATTTT. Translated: CSAKQSGNTIYF.

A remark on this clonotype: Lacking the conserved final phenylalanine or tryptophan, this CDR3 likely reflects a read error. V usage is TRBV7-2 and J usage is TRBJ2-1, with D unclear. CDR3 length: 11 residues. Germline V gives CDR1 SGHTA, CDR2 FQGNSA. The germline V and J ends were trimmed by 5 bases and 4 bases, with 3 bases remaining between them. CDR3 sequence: CASSRYNEQFY. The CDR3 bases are TGTGCCAGCAGCCGATACAATGAGCAGTTCTAC.

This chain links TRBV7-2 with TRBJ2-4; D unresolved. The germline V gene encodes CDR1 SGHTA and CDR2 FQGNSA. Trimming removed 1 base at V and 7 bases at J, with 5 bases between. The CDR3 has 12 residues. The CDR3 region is CASSLERNIQYF. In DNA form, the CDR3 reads TGTGCCAGCAGCTTAGAGAGGAACATTCAGTACTTC.